Reported below is one TCR beta chain. The target of this receptor is not known. No qualities accompany the bases; no much larger clone lies one base away. The cohort consisted of approximately 670 healthy bone marrow donors. Cohort members were all nominally healthy when sampled, although unrecorded immune exposures were likely present. The donor tested CMV seropositive and was one of the 289 seropositive cohort members. A peripheral blood sample was collected from each donor, and TCR beta sequencing was performed on peripheral blood mononuclear cells. The Qiagen DNeasy Blood Extraction Kit was used to extract genomic DNA from the blood cell samples. V ends up 4 bases short and J 4 bases short, with an unmatched junction base count of 4. Inclusive of the bounding cysteine and phenylalanine, the CDR3 is 15 residues long. This entry keeps only the CDR3 DNA: 45 bases, framed from base 1. The germline V gene (reference sequence) supplies CDR1 LNHNV and CDR2 YYDKDF.

This sample is part of a study of cytomegalovirus exposure and HLA in healthy donors (TCRdb year 2017). For context, the study as a whole: An earlier analysis of 587 of the donors reported 250 to 300 Gb of sequence data and about 100 million unique TCR beta sequences from 150 million to 200 million T cells. Around 300 gigabases of sequencing data and tens of millions of unique TCR sequences were included in an early release covering 550 to 800 HLA-typed donors. The genetic ancestry cluster associated with self-reported Caucasian donors included 81% of the approximately 410 genotyped donors. The study was designed to test whether signatures of past pathogen exposure could be identified by cataloging public T cell receptors. The study used immunosequencing to profile the T cell repertoires of around 600 subjects and linked those repertoires to cytomegalovirus serostatus. In addition to the first cohort of around 670 subjects, a separate validation cohort of 130 or so different subjects was used. High-throughput TCR immunosequencing, statistical association of individual TCRs with disease status, and machine learning were combined to predict cytomegalovirus infection status. In a later analysis, previously published TCR beta repertoires from 500 to 750 donors were re-analyzed and high-resolution HLA genotyping was added so that TCR occurrence patterns could be studied. In the later analysis, no new phenotypic data were used to find candidate immune exposures; instead, reliance was placed on TCR beta sequences and their occurrence across donors. An earlier analysis of several hundred of the donors used high-throughput TCR beta sequencing to judge whether each TCR beta V gene segment behaved as functional or pseudogenic. Donor age, sex, ethnicity and CMV serostatus were compiled together with the repertoire data. A later genetic analysis took genome-wide SNP genotypes for about three fifths of the 666 donors and used that subset as a discovery cohort. All discovery cohort repertoires had been generated using a single sequencing platform. HLA typing covered class I and class II loci at four-digit resolution. Typing coverage varied by locus: about 620-640 donors for A, B, C, DRB1 and DQB1; 500 to 550 for DQA1; about 590 for DPA1; 450 to 480 for DPB1. Four or five DR-DQ haplotypes were handled as single units for association and clustering, since linkage in the cohort was strong. On average, roughly 240,000 unique TCR beta nucleotide sequences were sequenced per donor among some 430 genotyped donors of the cohort, with roughly a sixth of those sequences being non-productive. Results and caveats for the whole study, not just this receptor: A group of highly shared sequence variants was considered likely to be a technical artifact of the sequencing pipeline. Across donors, most TCR sequences were observed very rarely, whereas some public TCRs were present in many individuals. At a false discovery rate of 0.05, a later analysis linked around 15,000 TCR beta sequences to specific HLA alleles. The presence/absence analyses assumed that sequencing depth was roughly uniform across donors, and that assumption may not be true. Because counts were too low, some 17 rarely observed V segments, including chromosome 9 orphons, were excluded from the earlier analysis of 587 of the donors. Correlated functional status among segregating V segments might be attributable to linkage disequilibrium, but an unknown experimental factor could not be ruled out. An earlier analysis of 587 of the donors showed that most TCR beta V segments appeared in productive rearrangements either about 87% or about 30% of the time, which broadly matched IMGT annotations. A later analysis reported that several top co-occurrence clusters appeared linked to parvovirus B19, influenza, CMV and Epstein-Barr virus. CMV serostatus was the only immune exposure information available for the cohort. The 87-base-pair reads could not distinguish some IMGT-functional V segments, including TRBV6-2 and TRBV6-3, so those segments were excluded. In a later analysis, HLA-associated TCR beta chains were found to be more clonally expanded and to have lower generation probabilities than equally common non-associated chains. This cohort had only TCR beta chains sequenced, and the lack of alpha or paired-chain data limited which features could be detected. Strong co-occurrence of HLA alleles, especially DR and DQ, made assigning TCR associations to individual alleles difficult. A total of roughly 160 TCR beta chains were listed by the study as associated with cytomegalovirus. A later analysis found that TCR association rates varied across HLA loci, with DRB1 alleles showing the most associated TCRs and HLA-C alleles the fewest. V-gene and J-gene trimming of TCR beta chains was associated with a missense DCLRE1C variant in a later genetic analysis, and the association was replicated in an independent cohort. Because HLA typing was unavailable for some donors at each locus, only the typed subset was used in association tests. Compared with the approximately 670-donor mean, donors in an Asian-associated ancestry cluster had fewer N-insertions in productive TCRs, according to a later genetic analysis. In a later analysis, most CMV-associated TCR beta chains were found to appear HLA-restricted, with HLA associations seemingly driven largely by CMV exposure. A further reported finding was that TCR beta sequences accurately predicted the HLA-A and HLA-B alleles for most subjects in the first cohort. Three of the identified cytomegalovirus-associated TCR beta chains were confirmed in vitro to be specific for cytomegalovirus antigens. It was suggested by the authors that the approach could potentially be generalized to other disease states and immunological phenotypes. In both the original and validation cohorts, the classifier was reported to diagnose cytomegalovirus status with high specificity and sensitivity.

Library construction relied on the immunoSEQ multiplex PCR assay. For the multiplex PCR, a mixture combining 60 forward primers for TCR Vbeta segments and 13 reverse primers for TCR Jbeta segments was used. The CDR3 region of rearranged TCR beta genes was amplified from genomic DNA by a multiplex PCR assay. The amplified TCR beta libraries were sequenced on the Illumina HiSeq System as 87-base-pair reads. As for how the authors treated the data: A later analysis tallied 75 million to 85 million unique TCR beta chains across the 700 or so repertoires, and approximately 12 million of those chains were shared by two or more donors. Raw reads were error-corrected and collapsed into unique sequences with a nearest-neighbor algorithm that merged closely related sequences to remove PCR and sequencing errors. Alignment of CDR3 sequences to IMGT reference sequences was used to assign V, D and J gene segments. Each retained sequence needed at least a six-nucleotide match to both a V gene segment and a J gene segment. A rearrangement counted as productive if the CDR3 had no stop codons and remained in frame with V and J, and every other rearrangement counted as non-productive. CDR3 was defined according to IMGT convention as the region running from the second conserved V-encoded cysteine to the conserved J-encoded phenylalanine. In an earlier analysis of just under 600 of the donors, sequences lacking an unambiguous match to a single V gene segment were excluded. An earlier analysis of 500 to 600 of the donors classified V segments as functional when productive rearrangements were above 56.7% and as segregating when the standard deviation between donors was above 5%. To diagnose cytomegalovirus status from the catalog of TCR beta chain sequences, a statistical classification framework was built. In a later analysis, TCR nucleotide sequences were compared against IMGT/GENE-DB human TR gene sequences so that V and J genes could be assigned. The TCRdist pipeline was used in a later analysis to assign CDR3 sequences and most-parsimonious VDJ recombination scenarios. In a later analysis, each TCR beta chain was defined by its CDR3 amino acid sequence together with its V-gene family, and reads without a unique V-gene family were excluded. To address suspected cross-contamination and a sequencing artifact, a later analysis removed 450 to 700 highly shared, low-generation-probability nucleotide sequences. In a later analysis, a clonal expansion index for each public chain was calculated from normalized within-repertoire ranks of inferred template counts. A later analysis computed generation probabilities with a VDJ recombination model fitted to out-of-frame rearrangements, and checked the results against IGoR. Hypergeometric tests were used in a later analysis to score TCR-TCR, TCR-HLA and TCR-CMV co-occurrence, with a repertoire-size bias correction applied to the TCR pairs. False discovery rates were estimated in a later analysis by permuting HLA or CMV assignments 20 times. A later analysis grouped co-occurring TCRs with DBSCAN, adding TCRdist sequence similarity when clustering within HLA-allele-positive subsets. For co-occurrence clustering, repertoires with fewer than 30,000 or more than 120,000 public chains were excluded, along with four to six repertoires with anomalous nucleotide sharing. What TCRdb holds here is the immuneACCESS table cut down to in-frame rearrangements. Part of the clones is not present; checked against another copy, under half of the missing clones reflect an unresolved V gene, and the others are unexplained. V and J calls and clone size come straight from that table; D and trimming were deduced from the DNA. Counted in this sample were 130,000 or so clones; 82% of them appeared once. Of the sample, around 7.8% is held by the ten largest clones.

The sequenced sample was PBMCs. The chain joins TRBV15 to TRBJ2-4; 10 of the junction bases match TRBD2. This TCR derives from a woman between 45 and 60 years old in good health and CMV-seropositive. This receptor carries the CDR3 CATSTGGLAKNIQYF. The DNA sequence is TGTGCCACCAGCACCGGGGGACTAGCGAAAAACATTCAGTACTTC.